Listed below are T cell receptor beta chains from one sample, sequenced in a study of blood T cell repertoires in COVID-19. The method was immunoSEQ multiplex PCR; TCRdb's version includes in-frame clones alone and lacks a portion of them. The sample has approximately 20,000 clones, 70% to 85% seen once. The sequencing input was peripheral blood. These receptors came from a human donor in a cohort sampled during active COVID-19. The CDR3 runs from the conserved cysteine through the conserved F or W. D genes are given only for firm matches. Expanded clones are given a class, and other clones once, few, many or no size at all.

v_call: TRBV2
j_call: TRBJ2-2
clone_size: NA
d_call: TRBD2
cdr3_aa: CASRGGGVSGELFF
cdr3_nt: TGTGCCAGCAGAGGCGGGGGAGTGAGCGGGGAGCTGTTTTTT

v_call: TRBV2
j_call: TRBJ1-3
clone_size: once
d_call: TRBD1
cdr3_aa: CASSLGQDSGNTIYF
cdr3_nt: TGTGCCAGCAGTTTAGGACAGGACTCTGGAAACACCATATATTTT

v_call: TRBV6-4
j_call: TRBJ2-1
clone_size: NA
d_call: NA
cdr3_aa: CASSVQGGTYNEQFF
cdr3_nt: TGTGCCAGCAGCGTCCAGGGGGGTACCTACAATGAGCAGTTCTTC

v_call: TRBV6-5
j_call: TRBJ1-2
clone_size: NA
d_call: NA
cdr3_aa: CASRPGGDNYGYTF
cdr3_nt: TGTGCCAGCAGGCCGGGGGGCGACAACTATGGCTACACCTTC

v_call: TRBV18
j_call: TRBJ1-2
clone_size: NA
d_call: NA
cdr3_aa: CASSGMKQGANYGYTF
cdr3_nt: TGTGCCAGCTCAGGGATGAAACAGGGAGCTAACTATGGCTACACCTTC

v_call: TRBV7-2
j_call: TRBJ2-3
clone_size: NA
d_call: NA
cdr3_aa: CASSPGSDTQYF
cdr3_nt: TGTGCCAGCAGCCCAGGGTCAGATACGCAGTATTTT

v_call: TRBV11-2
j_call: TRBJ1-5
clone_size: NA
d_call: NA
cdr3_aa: CASSPTDSGNQPQHF
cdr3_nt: TGTGCCAGCAGCCCTACGGACAGTGGCAATCAGCCCCAGCATTTT

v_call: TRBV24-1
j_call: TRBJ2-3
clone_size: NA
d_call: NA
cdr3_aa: CATSDLAFGGTDTQYF
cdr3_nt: TGTGCCACCAGTGATTTGGCGTTCGGAGGCACAGATACGCAGTATTTT

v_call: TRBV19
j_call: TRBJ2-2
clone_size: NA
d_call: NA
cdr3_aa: CASSIWGAGELFF
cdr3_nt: TGTGCCAGTAGTATATGGGGGGCCGGGGAGCTGTTTTTT

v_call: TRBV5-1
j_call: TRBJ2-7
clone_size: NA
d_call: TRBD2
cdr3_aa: CASSLELAGGGQYF
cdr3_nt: TGCGCCAGCAGCTTGGAACTAGCGGGAGGCGGGCAGTACTTC

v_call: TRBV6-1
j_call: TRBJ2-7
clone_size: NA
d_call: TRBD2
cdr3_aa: CASSEGGTYEQYF
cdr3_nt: TGTGCCAGCAGTGAGGGGGGGACCTACGAGCAGTACTTC

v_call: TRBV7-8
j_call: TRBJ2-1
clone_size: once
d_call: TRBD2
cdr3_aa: CASSSSLAGGDEQFF
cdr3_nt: TGTGCCAGCAGCTCTAGTCTAGCGGGAGGCGATGAGCAGTTCTTC

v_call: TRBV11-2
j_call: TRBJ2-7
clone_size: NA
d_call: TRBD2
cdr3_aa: CASSPRIYGLAVGYEQYF
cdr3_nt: TGTGCCAGCAGCCCCAGAATATACGGACTAGCGGTAGGGTACGAGCAGTACTTC

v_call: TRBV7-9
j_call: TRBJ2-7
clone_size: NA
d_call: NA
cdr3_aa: CASSLGGPGEQYF
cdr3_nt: TGTGCCAGCAGCTTAGGGGGGCCGGGGGAGCAGTACTTC

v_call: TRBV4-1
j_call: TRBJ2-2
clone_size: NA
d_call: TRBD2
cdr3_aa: CASSQLAGVDTGELFF
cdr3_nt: TGCGCCAGCAGCCAACTAGCGGGAGTAGACACCGGGGAGCTGTTTTTT

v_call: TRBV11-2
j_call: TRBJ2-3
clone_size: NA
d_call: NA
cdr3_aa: CASSLDLGTQYF
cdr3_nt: TGTGCCAGCAGCTTAGACCTCGGTACGCAGTATTTT

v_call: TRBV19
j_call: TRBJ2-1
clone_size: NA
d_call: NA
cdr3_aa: CASSSREYNEQFF
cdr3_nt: TGTGCCAGTAGTAGCCGGGAGTACAATGAGCAGTTCTTC

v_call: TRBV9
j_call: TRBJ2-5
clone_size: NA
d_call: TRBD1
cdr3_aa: CASSVALQGEEETQYF
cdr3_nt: TGTGCCAGCAGCGTCGCACTACAGGGGGAGGAAGAGACCCAGTACTTC

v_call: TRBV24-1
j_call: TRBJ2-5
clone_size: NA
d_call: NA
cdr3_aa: CATSDNLRTASETQYF
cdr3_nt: TGTGCCACCAGTGACAACCTTCGGACAGCGTCGGAGACCCAGTACTTC

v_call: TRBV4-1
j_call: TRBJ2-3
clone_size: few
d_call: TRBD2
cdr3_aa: CASSHRIAGLSTDTQYF
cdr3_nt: TGCGCCAGCAGCCACCGGATAGCGGGGCTAAGCACAGATACGCAGTATTTT

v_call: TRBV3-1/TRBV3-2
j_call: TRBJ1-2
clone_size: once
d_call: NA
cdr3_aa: CASSPGGGYTF
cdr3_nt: TGTGCCAGCAGCCCGGGAGGTGGCTACACCTTC

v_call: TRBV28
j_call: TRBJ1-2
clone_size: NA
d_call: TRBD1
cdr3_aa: CATNRRTGGYGYTF
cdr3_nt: TGTGCCACCAACCGACGGACAGGGGGCTATGGCTACACCTTC

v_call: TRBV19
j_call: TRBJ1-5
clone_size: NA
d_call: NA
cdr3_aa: CASSIASGRGRVGQPQHF
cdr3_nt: TGTGCCAGTAGTATAGCCTCTGGCCGCGGGAGGGTCGGTCAGCCCCAGCATTTT

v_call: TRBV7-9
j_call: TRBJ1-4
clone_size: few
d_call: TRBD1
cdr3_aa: CASSLARGTGREKLFF
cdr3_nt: TGTGCCAGCAGCTTAGCGCGAGGGACAGGGCGGGAAAAACTGTTTTTT

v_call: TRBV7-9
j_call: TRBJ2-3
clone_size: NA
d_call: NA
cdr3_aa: CASSLGSLAYPTDTQYF
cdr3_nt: TGTGCCAGCAGCTTAGGGTCCCTAGCGTACCCCACAGATACGCAGTATTTT

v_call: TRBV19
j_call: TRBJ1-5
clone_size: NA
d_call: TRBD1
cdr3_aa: CASSIGRDRDYSNQPQHF
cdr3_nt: TGTGCCAGTAGTATAGGCCGGGACAGAGACTATAGCAATCAGCCCCAGCATTTT

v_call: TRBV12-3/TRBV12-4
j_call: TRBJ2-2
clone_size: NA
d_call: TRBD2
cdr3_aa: CASSLLAVGELFF
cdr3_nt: TGTGCCAGCAGCCTACTAGCGGTCGGGGAGCTGTTTTTT

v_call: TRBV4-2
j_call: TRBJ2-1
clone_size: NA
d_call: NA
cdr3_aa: CASSQERGIRQKQFF
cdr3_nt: TGTGCCAGCAGCCAAGAGAGAGGGATTAGACAAAAGCAGTTCTTC

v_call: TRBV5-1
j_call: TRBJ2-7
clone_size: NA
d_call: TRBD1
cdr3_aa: CASSLEGQGTGEQYF
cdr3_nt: TGCGCCAGCAGCTTGGAGGGACAGGGTACTGGCGAGCAGTACTTC

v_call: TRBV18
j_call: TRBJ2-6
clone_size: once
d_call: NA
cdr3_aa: CASSPQAAGANVLTF
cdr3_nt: TGTGCCAGCTCACCACAGGCGGCTGGGGCCAACGTCCTGACTTTC

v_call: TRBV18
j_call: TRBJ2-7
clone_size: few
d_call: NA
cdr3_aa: CASSLSSSYEQYF
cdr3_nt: TGTGCCAGCTCACTTTCCAGCTCCTACGAGCAGTACTTC

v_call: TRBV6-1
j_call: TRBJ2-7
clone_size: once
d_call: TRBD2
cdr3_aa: CASSEVSSGGHEQYF
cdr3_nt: TGTGCCAGCAGTGAAGTGTCTAGCGGAGGACACGAGCAGTACTTC

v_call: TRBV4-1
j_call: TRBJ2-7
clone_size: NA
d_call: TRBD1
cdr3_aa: CASSQPGQGANEQYF
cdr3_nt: TGCGCCAGCAGCCAACCCGGACAGGGGGCGAACGAGCAGTACTTC

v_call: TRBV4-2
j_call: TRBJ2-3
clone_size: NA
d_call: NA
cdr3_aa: CASSQGRSPSDTQYF
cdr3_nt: TGTGCCAGCAGCCAAGGACGTAGCCCCTCCGATACGCAGTATTTT

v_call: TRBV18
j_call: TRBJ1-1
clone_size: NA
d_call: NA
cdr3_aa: CASSPGSNTEAFF
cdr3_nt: TGTGCCAGCTCACCAGGCTCCAACACTGAAGCTTTCTTT

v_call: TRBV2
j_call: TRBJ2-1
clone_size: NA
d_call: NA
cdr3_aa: CAGTMTSSYNEQFF
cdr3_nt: TGTGCCGGCACTATGACTAGCTCCTACAATGAGCAGTTCTTC

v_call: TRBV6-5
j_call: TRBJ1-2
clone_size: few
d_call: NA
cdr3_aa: CASRGREGYYGYTF
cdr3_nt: TGTGCCAGCAGGGGGAGGGAGGGATACTATGGCTACACCTTC

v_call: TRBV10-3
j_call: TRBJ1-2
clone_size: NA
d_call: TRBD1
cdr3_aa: CAISESTGGHYGYTF
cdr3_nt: TGTGCCATCAGTGAGTCGACAGGGGGCCACTATGGCTACACCTTC

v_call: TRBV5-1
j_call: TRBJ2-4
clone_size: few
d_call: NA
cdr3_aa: CASSLAPGTSLAKNIQYF
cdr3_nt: TGCGCCAGCAGCTTGGCCCCCGGGACAAGTCTAGCCAAAAACATTCAGTACTTC

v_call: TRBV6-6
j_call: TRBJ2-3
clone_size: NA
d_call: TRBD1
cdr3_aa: CASSNRGEADTQYF
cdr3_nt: TGTGCCAGCAGTAACAGGGGAGAGGCAGATACGCAGTATTTT

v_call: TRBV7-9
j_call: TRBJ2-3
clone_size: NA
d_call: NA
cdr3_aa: CASSLTGGGDTQYF
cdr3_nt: TGTGCCAGCAGCTTAACCGGAGGAGGAGATACGCAGTATTTT

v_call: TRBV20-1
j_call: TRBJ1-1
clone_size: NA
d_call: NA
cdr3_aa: CSAGRTEAFF
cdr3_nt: TGCAGTGCTGGGAGGACTGAAGCTTTCTTT

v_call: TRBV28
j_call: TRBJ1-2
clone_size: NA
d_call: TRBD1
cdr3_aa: CASSPGTGPYGYTF
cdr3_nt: TGTGCCAGCAGTCCCGGGACAGGGCCCTATGGCTACACCTTC

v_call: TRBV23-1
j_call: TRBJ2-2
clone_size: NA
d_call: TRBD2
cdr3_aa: CASSQETGGNGELFF
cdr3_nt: TGCGCCAGCAGTCAAGAGACGGGGGGGAACGGGGAGCTGTTTTTT

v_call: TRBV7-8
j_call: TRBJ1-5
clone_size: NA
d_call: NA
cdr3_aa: CASSLVAPYSNQPQHF
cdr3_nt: TGTGCCAGCAGCTTAGTAGCCCCGTATAGCAATCAGCCCCAGCATTTT

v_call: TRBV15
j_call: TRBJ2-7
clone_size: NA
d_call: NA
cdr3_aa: CATSRSNRDEQYF
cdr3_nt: TGTGCCACCAGCAGATCAAACAGGGACGAGCAGTACTTC

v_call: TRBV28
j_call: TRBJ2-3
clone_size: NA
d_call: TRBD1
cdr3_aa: CASSSPAGGRTDTQYF
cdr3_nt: TGTGCCAGCTCCTCCCCGGCAGGGGGCCGCACAGATACGCAGTATTTT

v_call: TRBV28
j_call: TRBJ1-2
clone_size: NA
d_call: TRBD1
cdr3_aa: CASRSGQGNYGYTF
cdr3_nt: TGTGCCAGCAGATCAGGACAGGGAAACTATGGCTACACCTTC

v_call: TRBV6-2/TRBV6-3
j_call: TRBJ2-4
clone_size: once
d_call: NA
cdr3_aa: CASSSPGFGNIQYF
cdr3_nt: TGTGCCAGCAGTTCCCCAGGGTTTGGAAACATTCAGTACTTC

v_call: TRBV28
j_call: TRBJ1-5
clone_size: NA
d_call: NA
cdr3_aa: CATYTGYNQPQHF
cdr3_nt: TGTGCCACCTACACAGGGTACAATCAGCCCCAGCATTTT

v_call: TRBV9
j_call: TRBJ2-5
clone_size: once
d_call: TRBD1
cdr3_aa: CASSPGGSQETQYF
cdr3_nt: TGTGCCAGCAGCCCAGGGGGTAGCCAAGAGACCCAGTACTTC

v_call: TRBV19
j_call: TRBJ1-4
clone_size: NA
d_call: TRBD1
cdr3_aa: CASSATGVANEKLFF
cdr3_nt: TGTGCCAGTAGTGCTACAGGGGTTGCTAATGAAAAACTGTTTTTT

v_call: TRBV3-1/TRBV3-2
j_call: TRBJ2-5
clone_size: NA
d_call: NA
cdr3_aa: CASSLPSLAQYF
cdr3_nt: TGTGCCAGCAGCCTACCTTCACTGGCCCAGTACTTC

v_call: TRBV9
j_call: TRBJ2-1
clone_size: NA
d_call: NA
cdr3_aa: CASSVMSNEQFF
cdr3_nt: TGTGCCAGCAGCGTTATGTCCAATGAGCAGTTCTTC